The entry below describes one T cell receptor (beta chain). The sample originates from a study of cytomegalovirus exposure and HLA in healthy donors. Assay used: immunoSEQ multiplex PCR; TCRdb lists only in-frame clones, some missing. Seen here are 200,000 to 300,000 clones, around 90% observed once, and the top ten hold under 4%. These donors were members of the roughly 110-subject validation cohort, a group separate from the approximately 670-subject first cohort. The CDR3 covers 15 residues. Germline CDR1 reads SGHRS; CDR2 reads YFSETQ. The V end lost 0 bases, the J end lost 3 bases, and 12 bases lay between the germline ends.

This rearrangement joins TRBV5-1 to TRBJ1-2; possible D gene TRBD1, 5 bases. Sequences were obtained from PBMCs. This clonotype was obtained from a woman in her twenties or thirties in good health and CMV-seronegative. CDR3 amino acids: CASSLAGSSDYGYTF. The CDR3 DNA is TGCGCCAGCAGCTTGGCAGGGAGCTCCGACTATGGCTACACCTTC.